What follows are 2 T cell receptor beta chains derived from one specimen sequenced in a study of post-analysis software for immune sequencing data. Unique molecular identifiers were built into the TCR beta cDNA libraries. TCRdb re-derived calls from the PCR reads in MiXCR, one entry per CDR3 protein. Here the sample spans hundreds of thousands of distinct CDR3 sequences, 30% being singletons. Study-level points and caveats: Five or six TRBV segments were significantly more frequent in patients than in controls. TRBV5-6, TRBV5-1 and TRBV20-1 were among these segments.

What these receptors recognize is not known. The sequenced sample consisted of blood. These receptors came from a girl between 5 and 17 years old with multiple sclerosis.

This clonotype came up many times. DNA for the CDR3: TGTGCCACCTGGACAGGGGCCTACGAGCAGTACTTC. It is translated as CATWTGAYEQYF. The chain employs TRBV10-3 and TRBJ2-7; 9 bases map to TRBD1. The CDR3 runs to 12 residues. The trim removed 10 bases at V and 2 bases at J, leaving 3 bases unmatched. Germline CDR1 ENHRY, CDR2 SYGVKD.

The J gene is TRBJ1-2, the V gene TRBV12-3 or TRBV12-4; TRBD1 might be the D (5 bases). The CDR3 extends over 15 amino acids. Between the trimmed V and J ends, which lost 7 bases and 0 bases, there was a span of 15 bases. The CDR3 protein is CASTGGFGANYGYTF. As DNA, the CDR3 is TGTGCCAGCACCGGGGGATTCGGGGCTAACTATGGCTACACCTTC.